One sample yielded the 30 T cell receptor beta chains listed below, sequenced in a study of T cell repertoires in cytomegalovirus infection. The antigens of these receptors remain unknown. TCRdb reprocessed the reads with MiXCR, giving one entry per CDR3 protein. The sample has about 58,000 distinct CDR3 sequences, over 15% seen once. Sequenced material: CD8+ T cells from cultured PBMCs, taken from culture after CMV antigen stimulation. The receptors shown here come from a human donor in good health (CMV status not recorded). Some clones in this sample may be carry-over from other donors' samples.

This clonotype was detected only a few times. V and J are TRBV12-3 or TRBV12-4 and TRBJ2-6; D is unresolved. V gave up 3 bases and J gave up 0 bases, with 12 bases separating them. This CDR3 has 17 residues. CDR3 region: CASSFLDGRSGANVLTF. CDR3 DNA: TGTGCCAGCAGTTTTTTGGACGGCCGCTCTGGGGCCAACGTCCTGACTTTC.

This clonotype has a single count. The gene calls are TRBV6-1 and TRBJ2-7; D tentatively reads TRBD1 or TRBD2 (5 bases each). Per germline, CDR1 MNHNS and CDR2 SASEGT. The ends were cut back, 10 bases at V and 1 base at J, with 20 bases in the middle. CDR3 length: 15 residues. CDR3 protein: CATDSQGEGSYEQYF. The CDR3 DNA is TGTGCCACCGACTCCCAGGGCGAGGGGTCCTACGAGCAGTACTTC.

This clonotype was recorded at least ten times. As DNA, the CDR3 is TGTGCCAGCAGTCCGAGCGGGAGGAGGAACGAGCAGTACTTC. This codes for CASSPSGRRNEQYF. The J gene is TRBJ2-7, the V gene TRBV6-2 or TRBV6-3; 9 nucleotides align to TRBD2. Germline assignment: CDR1 MNHEY and CDR2 SVGEGT. Losses at the gene ends were 5 bases for V and 5 bases for J; bases not matched to a gene: 7. The CDR3 sequence is 14 residues long.

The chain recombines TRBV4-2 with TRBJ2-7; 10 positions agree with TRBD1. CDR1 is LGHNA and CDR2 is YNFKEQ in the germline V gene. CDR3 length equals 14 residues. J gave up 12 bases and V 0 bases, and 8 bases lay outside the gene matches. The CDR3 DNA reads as TGTGCCAGCAGCCAAGACCCCCAAGGGACAGGGGTGTACTTC. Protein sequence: CASSQDPQGTGVYF.

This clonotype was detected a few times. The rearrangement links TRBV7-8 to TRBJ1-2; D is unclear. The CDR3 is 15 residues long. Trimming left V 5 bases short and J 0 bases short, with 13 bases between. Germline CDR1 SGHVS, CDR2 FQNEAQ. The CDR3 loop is CASSARGRTNYGYTF. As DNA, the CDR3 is TGTGCCAGCAGCGCTAGAGGGCGGACTAACTATGGCTACACCTTC.

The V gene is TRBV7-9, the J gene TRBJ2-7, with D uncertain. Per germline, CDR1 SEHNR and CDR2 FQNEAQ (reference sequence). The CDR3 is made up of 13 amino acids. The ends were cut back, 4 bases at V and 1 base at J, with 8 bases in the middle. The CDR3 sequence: CASSSAYSYEQYF. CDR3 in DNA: TGTGCCAGCAGCTCGGCGTATTCCTACGAGCAGTACTTC.

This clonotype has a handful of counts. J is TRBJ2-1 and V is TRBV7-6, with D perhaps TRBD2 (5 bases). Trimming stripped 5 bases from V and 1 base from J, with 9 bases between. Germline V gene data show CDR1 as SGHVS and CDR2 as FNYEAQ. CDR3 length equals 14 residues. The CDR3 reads CASSRGQSYNEQFF. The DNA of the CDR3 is TGTGCCAGCAGCCGAGGGCAGTCCTACAATGAGCAGTTCTTC.

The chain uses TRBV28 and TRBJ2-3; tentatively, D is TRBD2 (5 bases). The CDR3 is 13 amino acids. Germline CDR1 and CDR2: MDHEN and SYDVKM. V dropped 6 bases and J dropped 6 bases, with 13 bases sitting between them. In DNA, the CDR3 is TGTGCCAGCAGGTCCCGACGGGGTGATACGCAGTATTTT. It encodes CASRSRRGDTQYF.

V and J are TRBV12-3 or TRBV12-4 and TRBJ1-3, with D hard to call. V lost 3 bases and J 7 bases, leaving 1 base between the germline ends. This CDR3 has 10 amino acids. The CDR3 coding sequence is TGTGCCAGCAGTTTTAACACCATATATTTT. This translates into CASSFNTIYF.

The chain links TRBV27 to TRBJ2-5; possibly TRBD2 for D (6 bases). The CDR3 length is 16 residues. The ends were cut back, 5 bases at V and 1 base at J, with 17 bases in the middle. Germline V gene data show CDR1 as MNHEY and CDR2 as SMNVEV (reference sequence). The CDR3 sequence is CASSRLPGVLQETQYF. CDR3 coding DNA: TGTGCCAGCAGTAGACTCCCGGGGGTACTCCAAGAGACCCAGTACTTC.

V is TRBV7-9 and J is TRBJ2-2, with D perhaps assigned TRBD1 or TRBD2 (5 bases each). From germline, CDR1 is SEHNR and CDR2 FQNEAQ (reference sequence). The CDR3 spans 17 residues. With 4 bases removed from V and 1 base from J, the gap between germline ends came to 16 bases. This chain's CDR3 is CASSSPLGTENTGELFF. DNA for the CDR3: TGTGCCAGCAGCTCCCCCTTGGGGACGGAGAACACCGGGGAGCTGTTTTTT.

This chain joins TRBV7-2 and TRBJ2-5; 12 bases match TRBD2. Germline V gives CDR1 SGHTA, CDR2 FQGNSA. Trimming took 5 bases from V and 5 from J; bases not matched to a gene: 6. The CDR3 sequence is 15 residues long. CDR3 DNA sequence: TGTGCCAGCAGCATTAGGCTAGCGGGGGGGGAGACCCAGTACTTC. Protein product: CASSIRLAGGETQYF.

The CDR3 bases are TGTGCCAGCAGCCAAAGTACAGGGGGCTACCAGCCCCAGCATTTT. Translated: CASSQSTGGYQPQHF. J is TRBJ1-5 and V is TRBV7-2; TRBD1 matches 9 bases. The germline V gene has CDR1 SGHTA and CDR2 FQGNSA. Trimming cost V 5 bases and J 7 bases; bases outside gene matches: 9. This CDR3 spans 15 amino acids.

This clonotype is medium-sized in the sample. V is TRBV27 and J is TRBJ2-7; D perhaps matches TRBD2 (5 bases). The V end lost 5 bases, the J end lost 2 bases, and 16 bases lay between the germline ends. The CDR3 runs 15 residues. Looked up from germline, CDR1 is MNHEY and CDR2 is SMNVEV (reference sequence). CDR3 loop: CASSPQSAGAYEQYF. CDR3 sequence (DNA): TGTGCCAGCAGTCCACAGTCAGCCGGGGCCTACGAGCAGTACTTC.

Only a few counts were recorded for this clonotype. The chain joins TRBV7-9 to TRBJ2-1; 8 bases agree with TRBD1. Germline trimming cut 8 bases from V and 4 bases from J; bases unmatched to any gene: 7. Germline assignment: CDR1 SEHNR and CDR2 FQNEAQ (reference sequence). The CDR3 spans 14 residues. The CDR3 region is CASRQGAPYNEQFF. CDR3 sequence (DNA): TGTGCCAGCCGGCAGGGGGCGCCTTACAATGAGCAGTTCTTC.

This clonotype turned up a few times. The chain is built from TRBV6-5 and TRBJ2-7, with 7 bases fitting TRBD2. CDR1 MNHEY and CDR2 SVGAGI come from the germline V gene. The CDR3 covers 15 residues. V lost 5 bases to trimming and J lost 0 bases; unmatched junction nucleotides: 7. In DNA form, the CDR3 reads TGTGCCAGCAGTACGCGGGGGACTGGCTCCTACGAGCAGTACTTC. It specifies CASSTRGTGSYEQYF.

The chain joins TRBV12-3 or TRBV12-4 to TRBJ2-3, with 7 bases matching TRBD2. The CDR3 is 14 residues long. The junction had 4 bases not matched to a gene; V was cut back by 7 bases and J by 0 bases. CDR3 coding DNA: TGTGCCAGCACCCTCGGGGGGAGCACAGATACGCAGTATTTT. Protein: CASTLGGSTDTQYF.

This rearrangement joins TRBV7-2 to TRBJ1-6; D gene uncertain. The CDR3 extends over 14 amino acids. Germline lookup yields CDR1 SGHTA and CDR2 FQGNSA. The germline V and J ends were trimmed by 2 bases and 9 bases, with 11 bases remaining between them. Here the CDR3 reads CASSLYPGSSPLHF. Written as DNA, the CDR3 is TGTGCCAGCAGCTTATACCCAGGATCTTCACCCCTCCACTTT.

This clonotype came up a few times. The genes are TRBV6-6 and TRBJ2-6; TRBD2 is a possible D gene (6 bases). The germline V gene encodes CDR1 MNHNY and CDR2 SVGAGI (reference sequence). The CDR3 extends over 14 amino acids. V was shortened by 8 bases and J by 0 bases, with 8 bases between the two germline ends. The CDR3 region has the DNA TGTGCCAGCGGAGGGTACTCTGGGGCCAACGTCCTGACTTTC. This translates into CASGGYSGANVLTF.

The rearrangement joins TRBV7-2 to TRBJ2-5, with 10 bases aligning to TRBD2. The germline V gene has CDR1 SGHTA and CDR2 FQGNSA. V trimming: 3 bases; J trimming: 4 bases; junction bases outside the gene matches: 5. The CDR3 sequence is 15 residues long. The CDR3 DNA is TGTGCCAGCAGCTTCCTTAGCGGGGGGAGAGAGACCCAGTACTTC. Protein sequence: CASSFLSGGRETQYF.

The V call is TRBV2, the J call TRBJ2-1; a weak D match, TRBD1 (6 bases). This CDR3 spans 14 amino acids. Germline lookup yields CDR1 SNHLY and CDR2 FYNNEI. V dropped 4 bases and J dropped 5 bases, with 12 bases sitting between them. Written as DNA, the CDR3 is TGTGCCAGCAGTGGGGGGCCCCTCCACAATGAGCAGTTCTTC. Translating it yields CASSGGPLHNEQFF.

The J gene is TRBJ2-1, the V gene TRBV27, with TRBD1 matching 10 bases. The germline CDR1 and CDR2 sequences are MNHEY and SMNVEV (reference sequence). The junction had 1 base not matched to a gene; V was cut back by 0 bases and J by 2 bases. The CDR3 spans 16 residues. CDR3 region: CASSLSGQGAYNEQFF. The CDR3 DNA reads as TGTGCCAGCAGTTTATCCGGACAGGGGGCCTACAATGAGCAGTTCTTC.

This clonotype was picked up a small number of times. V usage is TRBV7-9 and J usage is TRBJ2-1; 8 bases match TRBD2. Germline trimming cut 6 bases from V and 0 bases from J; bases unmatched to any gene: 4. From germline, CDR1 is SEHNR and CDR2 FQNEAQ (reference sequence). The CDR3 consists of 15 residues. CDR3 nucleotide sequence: TGTGCCAGCAGTCGACGGGGGGGCTCCTACAATGAGCAGTTCTTC. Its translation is CASSRRGGSYNEQFF.

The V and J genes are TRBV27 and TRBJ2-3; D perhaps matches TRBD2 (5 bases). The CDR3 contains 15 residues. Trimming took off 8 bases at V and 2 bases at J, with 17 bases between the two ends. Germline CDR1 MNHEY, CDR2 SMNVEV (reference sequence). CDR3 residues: CASGDLAISTDTQYF. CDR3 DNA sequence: TGTGCCAGCGGGGATCTAGCCATCTCCACAGATACGCAGTATTTT.

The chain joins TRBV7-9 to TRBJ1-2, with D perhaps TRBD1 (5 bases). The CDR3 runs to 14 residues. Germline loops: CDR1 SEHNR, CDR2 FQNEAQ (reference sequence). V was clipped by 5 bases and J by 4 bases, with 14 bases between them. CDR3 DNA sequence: TGTGCCAGCAGCGAAACCTCAGGGAGCTATGGCTACACCTTC. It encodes CASSETSGSYGYTF.

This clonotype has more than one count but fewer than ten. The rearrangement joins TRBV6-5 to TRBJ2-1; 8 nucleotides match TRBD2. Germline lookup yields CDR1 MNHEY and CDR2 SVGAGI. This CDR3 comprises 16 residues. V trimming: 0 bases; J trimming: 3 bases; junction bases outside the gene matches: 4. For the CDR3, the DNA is TGTGCCAGCAGTTACTCGTTAAGCGGGAGCTACAATGAGCAGTTCTTC. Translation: CASSYSLSGSYNEQFF.

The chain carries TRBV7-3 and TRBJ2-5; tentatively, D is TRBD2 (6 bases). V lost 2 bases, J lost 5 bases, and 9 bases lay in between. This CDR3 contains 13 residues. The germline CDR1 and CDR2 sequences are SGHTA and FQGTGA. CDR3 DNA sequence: TGTGCCAGCAGCTTAGGAGGGGTCGAGACCCAGTACTTC. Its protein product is CASSLGGVETQYF.

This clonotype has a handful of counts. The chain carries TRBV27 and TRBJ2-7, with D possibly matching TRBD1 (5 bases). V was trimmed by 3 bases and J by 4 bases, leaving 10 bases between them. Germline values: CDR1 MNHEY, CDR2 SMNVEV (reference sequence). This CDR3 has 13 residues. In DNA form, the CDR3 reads TGTGCCAGCAGTTTTGGCAGGGTATACGAGCAGTACTTC. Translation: CASSFGRVYEQYF.

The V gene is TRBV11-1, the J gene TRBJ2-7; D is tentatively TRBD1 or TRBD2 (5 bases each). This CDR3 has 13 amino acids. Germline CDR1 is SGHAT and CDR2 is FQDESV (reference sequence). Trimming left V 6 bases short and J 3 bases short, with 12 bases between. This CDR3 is CASRPGTDYEQYF. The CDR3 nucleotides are TGTGCCAGCAGGCCGGGGACGGACTACGAGCAGTACTTC.

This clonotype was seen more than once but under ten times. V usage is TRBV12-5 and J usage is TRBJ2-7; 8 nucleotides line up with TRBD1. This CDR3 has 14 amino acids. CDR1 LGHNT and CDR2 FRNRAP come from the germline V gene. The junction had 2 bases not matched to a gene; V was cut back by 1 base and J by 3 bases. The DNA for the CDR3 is TGTGCTAGTGGTTTGGGAACAGGGGGCTACGAGCAGTACTTC. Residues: CASGLGTGGYEQYF. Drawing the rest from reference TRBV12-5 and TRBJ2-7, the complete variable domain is DARVTQTPRHKVTEMGQEVTMRCQPILGHNTVFWYRQTMMQGLELLAYFRNRAPLDDSGMPKDRFSAEMPDATLATLKIQPSEPRDSAVYFCASGLGTGGYEQYFGPGTRLTVT.